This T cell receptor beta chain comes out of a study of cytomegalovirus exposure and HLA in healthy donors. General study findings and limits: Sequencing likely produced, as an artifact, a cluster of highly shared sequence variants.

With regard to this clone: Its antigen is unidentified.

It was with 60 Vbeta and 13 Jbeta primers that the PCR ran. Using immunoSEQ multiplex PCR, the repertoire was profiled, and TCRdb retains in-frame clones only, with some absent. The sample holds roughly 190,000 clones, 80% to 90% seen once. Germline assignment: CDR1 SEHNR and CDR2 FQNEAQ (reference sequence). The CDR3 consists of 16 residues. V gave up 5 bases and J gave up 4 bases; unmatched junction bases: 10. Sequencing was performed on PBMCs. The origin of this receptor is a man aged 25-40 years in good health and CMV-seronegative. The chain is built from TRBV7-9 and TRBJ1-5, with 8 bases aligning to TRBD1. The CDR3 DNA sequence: TGTGCCAGCAGCGCAGGGGGCTCCAGGGGAAATCAGCCCCAGCATTTT. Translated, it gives CASSAGGSRGNQPQHF.